Here is one T cell receptor (beta chain) with its context. Its antigen is unknown. This specimen comes from a study of Tregs in tolerant kidney transplant recipients. General study points: The small number of patients limits these findings pending further validation.

Germline V gene data show CDR1 as LNHNV and CDR2 as YYDKDF (reference sequence). With V trimmed by 0 bases and J by 9 bases, 7 bases remained unmatched. The length of the CDR3 is 16 residues. Libraries were prepared by immunoSEQ multiplex PCR; TCRdb keeps only in-frame clonotypes and omits some of them. The sample lists about 66,000 clones, 92% occurring once. Here the sequenced sample was CD8+ T cells from blood, taken before the transplant. V and J are TRBV15 and TRBJ1-6; 8 positions match TRBD1. This TCR came from a human donor who received a combined kidney and bone marrow transplant. CDR3 loop: CATSRDQGALVSPLHF. DNA for the CDR3: TGTGCCACCAGCAGAGATCAGGGGGCCCTGGTTTCACCCCTCCACTTT.